This T cell receptor (beta chain) was obtained from a study of regulatory T cells in long-lasting Graves disease. Across the whole study: Those Graves' patients who were newly diagnosed had been on antithyroid drugs under 3 months.

Sample time point: newly diagnosed GD, antithyroid drugs for less than 3 months. PBMC RNA was the source of the TCR library. The germline V gene has CDR1 LNHDA and CDR2 SQIVND (reference sequence). The CDR3 is 15 amino acids. The junction had 11 bases not matched to a gene; V was cut back by 8 bases and J by 6 bases. With iRepertoire HTBI primers and Arm-PCR of CDR3 regions, TCR beta libraries were built. TCRdb reanalysed the multiplex PCR reads using MiXCR and keeps one entry per CDR3 protein. The repertoire has under 500,000 distinct CDR3 sequences, roughly 17% of them found once; the top ten carry approximately 12%. The data also belong to a second study, concerning T cells in Graves' hyperthyroidism and ophthalmopathy. This second study says: Clinical symptoms, serum thyroxine and TRAb, thyroid ultrasound and orbital computed tomography together formed the diagnostic basis. Researchers ran a first-round RT-PCR on the TCR CDR3 using the HTBI primer set. Ophthalmopathy and stable hyperthyroidism were told apart by a 13 V-J model.

Specimen: peripheral blood mononuclear cells (PBMCs), collected at new diagnosis, from a patient treated with antithyroid drugs. V is TRBV19 and J is TRBJ1-5; 9 bases are shared with TRBD1. This sequence was found in a woman in her thirties with Graves disease. The CDR3 is CASAPGTGSFQPQHF. The CDR3 region has the DNA TGTGCCAGTGCACCCGGGACAGGGTCTTTTCAGCCCCAGCATTTT.